This TCR beta chain comes out of a study of CD8 T cells in Susac syndrome (dated by TCRdb to between 2018 and 2021). Background on the whole study: The study used repertoire sequencing to test whether antigen drove CD8+ T cell activation and differentiation in Susac syndrome. Paper-wide results and their limitations: The number of individuals in the TCR sequencing and HLA analysis was acknowledged as relatively small.

CDR1 DFQATT and CDR2 SNEGSKA are derived from the germline V gene (reference sequence). Compared with germline, V lacks 3 bases and J lacks 6 bases; bases without a gene match: 3. There are 12 amino acids in the CDR3, from cysteine to phenylalanine inclusive. Solely the CDR3 DNA is kept, with 36 bases framed from the first base. As for this clonotype: It has no known antigen specificity. The record has no base qualities; no much larger clone is one base away.

Peripheral blood CD8+ and CD4+ T cells from healthy donors, Susac syndrome patients and multiple sclerosis patients were profiled by high-throughput TCR beta sequencing. The multiple sclerosis controls were treatment-naive patients who had stable or active relapsing-remitting disease and met the revised McDonald criteria. Bulk CD8+ and CD4+ T cells were purified by magnetic negative isolation, while CD8+ TEMRA cells were enriched using FACS. Blood was drawn into EDTA tubes, processed within 24 hours, and PBMCs were isolated by density gradient centrifugation. PBMCs intended for TCR sequencing were frozen in liquid nitrogen and were later thawed in a 37 degrees C water bath. The sorted or isolated CD4+, CD8+ and CD8+ TEMRA cells had a purity of 90% or higher. RNA was extracted using the RNeasy kit, and about 0.5 to 1 ug of the RNA was reverse transcribed with random hexamers. The immunoSEQ multiplex PCR assay, which covers 54 Vbeta and 13 Jbeta segments, was used to amplify TCR beta CDR3 regions. Bias from PCR amplification was corrected by using a synthetic template baseline for primer optimization and for computational correction. Under the source paper's analysis protocol: Only productive sequences were kept, with reads annotated to V, D and J genes according to IMGT and analyzed in immunoSEQ Analyzer. To calculate clonality, Shannon entropy was normalized by log2 of the number of productive unique sequences and then subtracted from one. Public and private clones were assessed among the 100 most prevalent clones of each patient and control. Clones were defined as Susac-specific when absent from the healthy and MS cohorts, from over a thousand published viral clones and from other ImmuneACCESS disease sequences. TCRdb reworked the public reads: Q25 trimming with fastp, MiXCR clone assembly, productive beta chains retained. All rows with the same CDR3 protein become a single entry with the most common DNA and genes. None of the V and J calls come from the authors' own analysis; TCRdb made them. The sample yields a few hundred thousand distinct CDR3 sequences; around 93% were counted once. Of the sample, 0.082% is held by the ten largest clones.

This TCR derives from a human donor with multiple sclerosis. Recombination connected TRBV20-1 to TRBJ2-5; 8 of the junction bases match TRBD2. Sample: CD4+ T cells from PBMCs. The DNA sequence is TGCAGTGCTAGCGGGGGGGTTAAGACCCAGTACTTC. Its amino acids are CSASGGVKTQYF.